This entry concerns a single TCR beta chain. An end of the junction does not agree with germline; a read error may underlie this. Thyroid surgery was performed in patients who had received no treatment beforehand. This CDR3 comprises 14 residues. Germline assignment: CDR1 DFQATT and CDR2 SNEGSKA (reference sequence). These data are taken from a study of metastatic and nonmetastatic thyroid tumors. MiXCR reprocessed the PCR reads for TCRdb. The sample records some 13,000 clones, roughly 12% being singletons. The sample comprised blood. This clonotype originated in a female donor with papillary thyroid cancer or a benign thyroid nodule (not recorded which). Some clones in this sample may be carry-over from other donors' samples. The chain employs TRBV20-1 and TRBJ2-3, with D hard to call. CDR3: CSARVLRVGDTQYF. The CDR3 DNA follows: TGCAGTGCTAGGGTCCTCCGAGTCGGAGATACGCAGTATTTC.